The source of this T cell receptor beta chain is a study of blood T cell repertoires in COVID-19. The overall study: Acute and convalescent COVID-19 samples came from the United States, Italy and Spain. Nucleic acid was either cDNA or gDNA, and it came from T cells, B-cell-depleted T cells, or PBMCs.

Libraries were prepared by immunoSEQ multiplex PCR; TCRdb keeps only in-frame clonotypes and omits some of them. The sample includes over 120,000 clones, around 86% of them seen just once. Trimming removed 3 bases at V and 1 base at J, with 13 bases between. The CDR3 spans 15 residues. Germline CDR1 is KGHSH and CDR2 is LQKENI. This sequence originates from a man between 45 and 60 years old who had recovered from COVID-19. This rearrangement joins TRBV18 to TRBJ2-7; tentative D call: TRBD1 (6 bases). Source material: peripheral blood. The CDR3 region has the DNA TGTGCCAGCTCACCGGAACGGACAGAGTCCTACGAGCAGTACTTC. It is translated as CASSPERTESYEQYF.